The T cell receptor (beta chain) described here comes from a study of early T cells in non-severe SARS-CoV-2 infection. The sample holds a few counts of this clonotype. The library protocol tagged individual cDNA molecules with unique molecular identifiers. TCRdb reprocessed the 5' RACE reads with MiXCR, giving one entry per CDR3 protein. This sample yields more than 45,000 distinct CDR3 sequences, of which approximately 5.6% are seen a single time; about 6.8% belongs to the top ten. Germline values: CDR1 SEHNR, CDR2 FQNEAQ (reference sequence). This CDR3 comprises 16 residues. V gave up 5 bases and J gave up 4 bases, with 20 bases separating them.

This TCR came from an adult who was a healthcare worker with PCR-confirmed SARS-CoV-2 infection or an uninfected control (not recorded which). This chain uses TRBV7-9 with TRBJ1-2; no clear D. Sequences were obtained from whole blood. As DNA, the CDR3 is TGTGCCAGCAGCCCCCGGGTAGGACCCCGCATCTATGGCTACACCTTC. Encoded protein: CASSPRVGPRIYGYTF.